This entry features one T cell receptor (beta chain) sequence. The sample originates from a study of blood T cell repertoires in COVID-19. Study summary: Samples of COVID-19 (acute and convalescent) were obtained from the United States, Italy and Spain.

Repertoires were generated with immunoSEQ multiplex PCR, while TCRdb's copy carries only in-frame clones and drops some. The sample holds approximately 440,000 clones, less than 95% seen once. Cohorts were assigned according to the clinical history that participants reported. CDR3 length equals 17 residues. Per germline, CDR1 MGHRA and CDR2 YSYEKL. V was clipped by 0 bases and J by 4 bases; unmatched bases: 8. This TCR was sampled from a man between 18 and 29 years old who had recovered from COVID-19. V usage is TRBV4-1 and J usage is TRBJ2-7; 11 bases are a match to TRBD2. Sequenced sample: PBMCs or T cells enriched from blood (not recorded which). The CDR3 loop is CASSQDLAGGSGYEQYF. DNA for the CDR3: TGCGCCAGCAGCCAAGATCTAGCGGGAGGATCGGGGTACGAGCAGTACTTC.